The rows below give T cell receptor beta chains drawn from one sample of a study of tumor-infiltrating lymphocytes in primary liver carcinoma. TCRdb recomputed calls from the multiplex PCR reads with MiXCR, one row per CDR3 protein. Found here are about 200,000 distinct CDR3 sequences, around three fifths of them singletons; the top ten hold about 7.1%. The sequenced sample was peripheral blood. The source is a woman aged 55-70 years with primary liver carcinoma and hepatitis B virus infection. The CDR3 runs from the conserved cysteine through the conserved F or W. Each record gives: V gene, clone size, D gene, J gene, CDR3 protein, CDR3 DNA. D genes are given only for firm matches. Expanded clones get a size class; other rows say once, few or many, or leave the size out.

v_gene: TRBV6-1
abundance: few
d_gene: TRBD1
j_gene: TRBJ1-1
CDR3aa: CASSEQGQGEAFF
CDR3nt: TGTGCCAGCAGTGAACAGGGACAGGGTGAAGCTTTCTTT

v_gene: TRBV11-2
abundance: -
d_gene: TRBD2
j_gene: TRBJ2-5
CDR3aa: CASSSGLEETQYF
CDR3nt: TGTGCCAGCAGCTCGGGACTAGAGGAGACCCAGTACTTC

v_gene: TRBV11-1
abundance: -
d_gene: TRBD1
j_gene: TRBJ1-1
CDR3aa: CASSSRQGAGKTEAFF
CDR3nt: TGTGCCAGCAGCTCCAGACAGGGGGCGGGGAAGACTGAAGCTTTCTTT

v_gene: TRBV6-5
abundance: many
d_gene: -
j_gene: TRBJ2-3
CDR3aa: CASSPEGPTDTQYF
CDR3nt: TGTGCCAGCAGCCCTGAGGGCCCCACAGATACGCAGTATTTT

v_gene: TRBV6-1
abundance: few
d_gene: TRBD1
j_gene: TRBJ1-2
CDR3aa: CASSEGQETAYGYTF
CDR3nt: TGTGCCAGCAGTGAGGGACAGGAGACGGCCTATGGCTACACCTTC

v_gene: TRBV5-1
abundance: -
d_gene: -
j_gene: TRBJ2-2
CDR3aa: CTSSLEQGQGGELFF
CDR3nt: TGCACCAGCAGCTTGGAGCAGGGGCAGGGCGGGGAGCTGTTTTTT

v_gene: TRBV12-3/TRBV12-4
abundance: -
d_gene: TRBD1
j_gene: TRBJ2-2
CDR3aa: CASSFAKSGQGGSGELFF
CDR3nt: TGTGCCAGCAGTTTCGCGAAATCGGGACAGGGGGGCTCCGGGGAGCTGTTTTTT

v_gene: TRBV10-2
abundance: -
d_gene: -
j_gene: TRBJ2-7
CDR3aa: CACRAGGSTGEQYF
CDR3nt: TGCGCCTGTAGGGCCGGAGGGAGCACGGGTGAGCAGTACTTC

v_gene: TRBV12-3/TRBV12-4
abundance: once
d_gene: TRBD1
j_gene: TRBJ2-5
CDR3aa: CASRQGQQETQYF
CDR3nt: TGTGCCAGCAGACAGGGACAGCAAGAGACCCAGTACTTC

v_gene: TRBV4-1
abundance: -
d_gene: -
j_gene: TRBJ2-7
CDR3aa: CASSRTASTYGQYF
CDR3nt: TGCGCCAGCAGCCGGACAGCATCAACTTACGGGCAGTACTTC

v_gene: TRBV28
abundance: -
d_gene: -
j_gene: TRBJ2-4
CDR3aa: CASSLYFLRGSDENIQCF
CDR3nt: TGTGCCAGCAGTTTATATTTTTTGAGGGGGTCGGACGAAAACATTCAGTGCTTC

v_gene: TRBV11-2
abundance: -
d_gene: -
j_gene: TRBJ2-4
CDR3aa: CVSSLTSPGHIQYF
CDR3nt: TGTGTCAGCAGCCTAACTTCCCCAGGGCACATTCAGTACTTC

v_gene: TRBV11-3
abundance: -
d_gene: TRBD1
j_gene: TRBJ2-7
CDR3aa: CVSSKGQRYGQYF
CDR3nt: TGTGTCAGCAGCAAGGGACAGCGGTACGGGCAGTACTTC

v_gene: TRBV7-9
abundance: -
d_gene: -
j_gene: TRBJ2-7
CDR3aa: CASSLAGASIYEQYF
CDR3nt: TGTGCCAGCAGCTTAGCGGGGGCATCTATCTACGAGCAGTACTTC

v_gene: TRBV5-1
abundance: -
d_gene: -
j_gene: TRBJ2-1
CDR3aa: CASNQLGQGYNEQFF
CDR3nt: TGCGCCAGCAACCAGCTGGGGCAGGGGTACAATGAGCAGTTCTTC

v_gene: TRBV5-1
abundance: -
d_gene: -
j_gene: TRBJ1-2
CDR3aa: CASSIDQGGLAGYTF
CDR3nt: TGCGCCAGCAGTATTGACCAGGGAGGGTTGGCGGGCTACACCTTC

v_gene: TRBV5-1
abundance: few
d_gene: TRBD2
j_gene: TRBJ2-1
CDR3aa: CASGRTSVYNEQFF
CDR3nt: TGCGCCAGCGGACGGACTAGCGTATACAATGAGCAGTTCTTC

v_gene: TRBV5-1
abundance: once
d_gene: -
j_gene: TRBJ2-4
CDR3aa: CASSLLQGNKNIQYF
CDR3nt: TGCGCCAGCAGCCTACTACAGGGAAACAAAAACATTCAGTACTTC

v_gene: TRBV7-8
abundance: few
d_gene: TRBD2
j_gene: TRBJ2-2
CDR3aa: CTSSLLGLQTGELFF
CDR3nt: TGTACCAGCAGCTTATTGGGACTACAAACCGGGGAGCTGTTTTTT

v_gene: TRBV7-8
abundance: -
d_gene: TRBD2
j_gene: TRBJ2-1
CDR3aa: CANSRTSGGTPSYNEQFF
CDR3nt: TGTGCCAACAGCCGGACTAGCGGAGGAACCCCCTCCTACAATGAGCAGTTCTTC

v_gene: TRBV11-2
abundance: -
d_gene: -
j_gene: TRBJ2-5
CDR3aa: CASSLSSDIVETQYF
CDR3nt: TGTGCCAGCAGCTTATCTTCCGACATAGTGGAGACCCAGTACTTC

v_gene: TRBV4-1
abundance: -
d_gene: -
j_gene: TRBJ1-6
CDR3aa: CASSRINLSYNSPLHF
CDR3nt: TGCGCCAGCAGCCGTATAAATTTGTCCTATAATTCACCCCTCCACTTT

v_gene: TRBV30
abundance: -
d_gene: TRBD2
j_gene: TRBJ2-3
CDR3aa: CAWSVGLDTETQYF
CDR3nt: TGTGCCTGGAGTGTGGGACTAGATACAGAAACGCAGTATTTT

v_gene: TRBV29-1
abundance: many
d_gene: TRBD1
j_gene: TRBJ2-7
CDR3aa: CSVDGGTGFSYEQYF
CDR3nt: TGCAGCGTTGATGGGGGGACAGGGTTTTCCTACGAGCAGTACTTC

v_gene: TRBV28
abundance: -
d_gene: -
j_gene: TRBJ2-7
CDR3aa: CASILGSGPTYEQYF
CDR3nt: -

v_gene: TRBV5-5
abundance: many
d_gene: -
j_gene: TRBJ2-3
CDR3aa: CASRHSLGNTDTQYF
CDR3nt: TGTGCCAGCAGGCATTCGTTGGGCAACACAGATACGCAGTATTTT

v_gene: TRBV7-9
abundance: -
d_gene: TRBD2
j_gene: TRBJ2-3
CDR3aa: CASTQRAGGGDTQYF
CDR3nt: TGTGCCAGCACCCAACGTGCGGGAGGGGGAGATACGCAGTATTTT

v_gene: TRBV5-1
abundance: -
d_gene: TRBD1
j_gene: TRBJ2-7
CDR3aa: CASSPISAGQVADEQYF
CDR3nt: TGCGCCAGCAGCCCCATATCAGCTGGACAGGTGGCTGACGAGCAGTACTTC

v_gene: TRBV29-1
abundance: once
d_gene: -
j_gene: TRBJ2-6
CDR3aa: CSSISGANVLIF
CDR3nt: TGCAGCTCAATATCTGGGGCCAACGTCCTGATTTTC

v_gene: TRBV27
abundance: once
d_gene: TRBD1
j_gene: TRBJ1-2
CDR3aa: CTSRTGTGLRGYTF
CDR3nt: TGTACCAGCAGAACCGGGACAGGGTTACGAGGCTACACCTTC

v_gene: TRBV7-8
abundance: -
d_gene: -
j_gene: TRBJ1-1
CDR3aa: CANSPRGSVNTEAFF
CDR3nt: TGTGCCAACAGCCCCCGTGGGAGCGTGAACACTGAAGCTTTCTTT

v_gene: TRBV12-3/TRBV12-4
abundance: -
d_gene: TRBD1
j_gene: TRBJ2-7
CDR3aa: CGSRSDRAYEQYF
CDR3nt: TGTGGCAGCAGAAGTGACAGGGCCTACGAGCAGTACTTC

v_gene: TRBV11-3
abundance: -
d_gene: -
j_gene: TRBJ2-7
CDR3aa: CAISSAGSSYEQYF
CDR3nt: TGTGCCATCAGCTCGGCCGGGAGCTCCTACGAGCAGTACTTT

v_gene: TRBV11-2
abundance: many
d_gene: -
j_gene: TRBJ2-4
CDR3aa: CASSSPGGRGSNIQYF
CDR3nt: TGTGCCAGCAGCTCACCCGGGGGGCGTGGGAGTAACATTCAGTACTTC

v_gene: TRBV5-4
abundance: few
d_gene: -
j_gene: TRBJ2-5
CDR3aa: CASSLRGPQYF
CDR3nt: TGTGCCAGCAGCTTAAGGGGTCCCCAGTACTTC

v_gene: TRBV30
abundance: once
d_gene: -
j_gene: TRBJ1-1
CDR3aa: CAWSRQENTEAFF
CDR3nt: TGTGCCTGGAGTAGGCAGGAGAACACTGAAGCTTTCTTT

v_gene: TRBV11-2
abundance: -
d_gene: -
j_gene: TRBJ1-1
CDR3aa: CDSSFTNTEASF
CDR3nt: TGTGACAGCAGCTTCACGAACACTGAAGCTTCCTTT

v_gene: TRBV4-1
abundance: -
d_gene: -
j_gene: TRBJ1-1
CDR3aa: CASTPPGRVNTEAFF
CDR3nt: TGCGCCAGCACCCCCCCGGGGCGGGTTAACACTGAAGCTTTCTTT

v_gene: TRBV28
abundance: -
d_gene: -
j_gene: TRBJ2-7
CDR3aa: CASSPTIWREGGYEQYF
CDR3nt: TGTGCCAGCAGTCCCACCATTTGGCGGGAAGGGGGCTACGAGCAATACTTC

v_gene: TRBV12-3/TRBV12-4
abundance: -
d_gene: TRBD2
j_gene: TRBJ2-5
CDR3aa: CASSLRTSERVGETQYF
CDR3nt: TGTGCCAGCAGTTTGAGGACTAGCGAGAGGGTGGGGGAGACCCAGTACTTC

v_gene: TRBV4-1
abundance: once
d_gene: -
j_gene: TRBJ1-2
CDR3aa: CACSQANAYGYSF
CDR3nt: TGCGCCTGCAGCCAAGCGAACGCTTATGGCTACAGCTTC

v_gene: TRBV5-1
abundance: -
d_gene: -
j_gene: TRBJ2-3
CDR3aa: CASSSGAGTDTQYF
CDR3nt: TGCGCCAGCAGCTCCGGGGCAGGCACAGATACGCAGTATTTT

v_gene: TRBV12-3/TRBV12-4
abundance: -
d_gene: TRBD2
j_gene: TRBJ2-1
CDR3aa: CASNSGLAGRDNEQFF
CDR3nt: TGTGCCAGCAATTCGGGACTAGCGGGACGGGATAATGAGCAGTTCTTC

v_gene: TRBV5-8
abundance: few
d_gene: -
j_gene: TRBJ1-2
CDR3aa: CASSLVGYGYTF
CDR3nt: TGTGCCAGCAGCTTGGTGGGGTATGGCTACACCTTC

v_gene: TRBV6-1
abundance: many
d_gene: TRBD2
j_gene: TRBJ2-3
CDR3aa: CASTTKGGLATDTQYF
CDR3nt: TGTGCCAGCACCACAAAGGGAGGACTAGCCACAGATACGCAGTATTTT

v_gene: TRBV6-6
abundance: -
d_gene: -
j_gene: TRBJ2-1
CDR3aa: CASSCIGRSYNEQFF
CDR3nt: TGTGCCAGCAGTTGCATCGGGAGATCCTACAATGAGCAGTTCTTC

v_gene: TRBV6-1
abundance: -
d_gene: -
j_gene: TRBJ2-5
CDR3aa: CASSEVHGSGYQYF
CDR3nt: TGTGCCAGCAGTGAAGTTCACGGGAGCGGTTACCAGTACTTC